This TCR beta chain comes out of a study of T cells in Graves' hyperthyroidism and ophthalmopathy. As to this clonotype: Its antigen is not known. This could be a read error, since a much larger clone is one nucleotide away.

Whole-study findings and limits: Researchers report that a 13 V-J model separated ophthalmopathy from stable hyperthyroidism.

J lost 2 bases, V lost 4 bases, and 7 bases had no gene match. Germline V gene data show CDR1 as LGHDT and CDR2 as YNNKEL (reference sequence). The CDR3 totals 15 residues. Amplification of TCR beta CDR3 regions used RNA as the template. HTBI primers drove first-round RT-PCR of the TCR CDR3. TCRdb processed the multiplex PCR reads anew with MiXCR; each CDR3 protein has one entry. The table records 200,000 to 250,000 distinct CDR3 sequences, 17% of them present only once. Across 18 months, stable Graves' hyperthyroidism was marked by no progression to ophthalmopathy. Those with hyperthyroidism were 18 to 65 years old, newly diagnosed, and ill for under 2 months.

The sequence derives from a man aged 45 to 65 with Graves' hyperthyroidism. The sample taken for sequencing was blood. This rearrangement joins TRBV3-1 to TRBJ2-7; 8 bases are a match to TRBD2. This CDR3 is CASSLSGGLTYEQYF. CDR3 sequence (DNA): TGTGCCAGCAGCCTGAGCGGGGGACTAACCTACGAGCAGTACTTC.